Below, one TCR beta chain is given with its context. The source of the sample is a study of blood T cell repertoires in COVID-19. At the level of the study: Specimens from acute and convalescent COVID-19 originated in the United States, Italy and Spain. T cells, B-cell-depleted T cells, or PBMCs provided the cDNA or gDNA that served as material.

Per the authors' pipeline: Amplification with reference gene primers provided the estimates of nucleated cell counts. Clones were read by immunoSEQ multiplex PCR, and TCRdb kept only the in-frame ones, dropping some. The V and J calls and clone size were taken over from that table, and D and trimming were inferred from the DNA. The sample contains over 130,000 clones, about four fifths of which appear only once. The CDR3 runs 15 residues. CDR1 is SGHDT, CDR2 YYEEEE, per germline. J was trimmed by 3 bases and V by 4 bases; bases with no gene match: 4. The sequenced material came from peripheral blood. The V call is TRBV5-6, the J call TRBJ2-3; 11 bases agree with TRBD1. The sequence was collected from a human donor in a cohort sampled during active COVID-19. CDR3 DNA: TGTGCCAGCAGCGCGGACAGGGGGCAGACAGATACGCAGTATTTT. Encoded protein: CASSADRGQTDTQYF.